What follows describes a single T cell receptor (beta chain). The target antigen is unknown. The sample comes from a study of T cell repertoires in cytomegalovirus infection. Study-wide context: Public signatures in TCR beta pointed to CMV infection and matching HLA type.

TCRdb called the reads again in MiXCR, with one record for every CDR3 protein. The sample consists of approximately 1,000,000 distinct CDR3 sequences, roughly 30% of them appearing once. The trim removed 4 bases at V and 2 bases at J, leaving 15 bases unmatched. Per germline, CDR1 SQVTM and CDR2 ANQGSEA. This CDR3 comprises 18 residues. The sequencing used cultured CD8+ T cells from PBMCs, collected from culture after CMV antigen stimulation. This sequence joins TRBV29-1 and TRBJ2-3, with 10 bases aligning to TRBD2. The clonotype comes from a human donor in good health (CMV status not recorded). Some clones in this sample may be carry-over from other donors' samples. CDR3 nucleotides: TGCAGCGTTGTAAGTTCTAGCGGGGGTTCACGGGTCACAGATACGCAGTATTTT. Amino acids: CSVVSSSGGSRVTDTQYF.